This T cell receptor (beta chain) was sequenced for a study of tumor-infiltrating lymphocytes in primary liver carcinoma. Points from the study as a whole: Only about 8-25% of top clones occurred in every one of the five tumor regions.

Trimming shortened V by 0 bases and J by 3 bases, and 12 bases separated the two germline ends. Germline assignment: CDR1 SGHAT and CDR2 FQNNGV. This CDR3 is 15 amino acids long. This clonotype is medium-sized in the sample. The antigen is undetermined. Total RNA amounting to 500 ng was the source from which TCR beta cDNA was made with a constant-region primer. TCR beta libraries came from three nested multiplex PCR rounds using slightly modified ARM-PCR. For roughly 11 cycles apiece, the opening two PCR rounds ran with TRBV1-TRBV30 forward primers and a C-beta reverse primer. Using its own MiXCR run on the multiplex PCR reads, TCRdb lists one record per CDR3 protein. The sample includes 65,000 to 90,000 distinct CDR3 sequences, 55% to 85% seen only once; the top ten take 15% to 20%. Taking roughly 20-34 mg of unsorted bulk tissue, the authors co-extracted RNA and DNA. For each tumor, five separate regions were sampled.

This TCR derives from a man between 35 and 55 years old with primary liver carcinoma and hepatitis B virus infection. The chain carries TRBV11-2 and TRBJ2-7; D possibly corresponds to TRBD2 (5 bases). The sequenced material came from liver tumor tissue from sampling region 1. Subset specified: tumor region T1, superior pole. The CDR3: CASSLDRGQSYEQYF. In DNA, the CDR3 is TGTGCCAGCAGCTTAGATCGAGGGCAGAGCTACGAGCAGTACTTC. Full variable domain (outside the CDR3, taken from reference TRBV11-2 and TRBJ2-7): EAGVAQSPRYKIIEKRQSVAFWCNPISGHATLYWYQQILGQGPKLLIQFQNNGVVDDSQLPKDRFSAERLKGVDSTLKIQPAKLEDSAVYLCASSLDRGQSYEQYFGPGTRLTVT.